This TCR beta chain was profiled in a study of CD8 T cells in Susac syndrome. The CDR3 is 16 residues long. Germline CDR1 is SGHRS and CDR2 is YFSETQ. The V segment lost 2 bases and the J segment 3 bases; nucleotides outside the gene matches: 6. Reverse transcription of about 0.5 to 1 ug RNA used random hexamers. TCRdb re-called the immunoSEQ multiplex PCR reads through MiXCR, storing one row per CDR3 protein. The table records about 400,000 distinct CDR3 sequences, approximately 85% of them present only once. This chain joins TRBV5-1 and TRBJ2-3; 10 bases line up with TRBD2. The origin of this receptor is a human donor with multiple sclerosis. Sequences were obtained from CD8+ T cells from PBMCs. The CDR3 loop is CASSFVAGGSTDTQYF. The CDR3 DNA follows: TGCGCCAGCAGCTTCGTAGCGGGGGGTTCTACAGATACGCAGTATTTT.